The 32 T cell receptor beta chains below all came from one sample that was sequenced in a study of beta chain features in type 1 diabetes. Expressed TCRB transcripts were sequenced because the isolated RNA had all been reverse transcribed beforehand. Assay used: immunoSEQ multiplex PCR; TCRdb lists only in-frame clones, some missing. The top ten hold 0.017% of the sample, which has a few hundred thousand clones, around 13% seen once. Sequenced input: naive CD4+ T cells from blood. The receptors shown here come from a young man in good health.

The V call is TRBV9, the J call TRBJ2-1; D gene ambiguous. Trimming cost V 3 bases and J 4 bases, with 8 bases left between them. Germline V gene lookup returns CDR1 SGDLS and CDR2 YYNGEE. This CDR3 has 13 amino acids. The CDR3 nucleotides read TGTGCCAGCAGCGGGGCAGGTTACAATGAGCAGTTCTTC. This encodes CASSGAGYNEQFF.

This sequence joins TRBV5-1 and TRBJ1-5; D gene ambiguous. CDR3 length equals 15 residues. From germline, CDR1 is SGHRS and CDR2 YFSETQ. V was shortened by 0 bases and J by 7 bases, with 14 bases between the two germline ends. The CDR3 bases are TGCGCCAGCAGCTTGGGGACTTCCGGAGGGCAGCCCCAGCATTTT. Protein product: CASSLGTSGGQPQHF.

The chain combines TRBV9 with TRBJ2-2; 14 bases are shared with TRBD2. The ends lost 4 bases at V and 6 bases at J; junction bases unmatched: 11. The CDR3 is 18 residues long. Germline lookup yields CDR1 SGDLS and CDR2 YYNGEE. CDR3 amino acids: CASSTPQGTSGSAGELFF. The CDR3 nucleotides are TGTGCCAGCAGCACTCCACAGGGGACTAGCGGGAGTGCCGGGGAGCTGTTTTTT.

J is TRBJ1-1 and V is TRBV30; D call uncertain. The CDR3 is 11 residues long. Germline values: CDR1 GTSNPN, CDR2 SVGIG (reference sequence). The V gene lost 2 bases and the J gene lost 6 bases, with 7 bases spanning the gap. The CDR3 region has the DNA TGTGCCTGGAGTCTGGGCGCTGAAGCTTTCTTT. Translation: CAWSLGAEAFF.

There are a few counts of this clone. CDR3 protein: CAWSISRVAGANVLTF. CDR3 DNA: TGTGCCTGGAGTATTTCCAGGGTGGCTGGGGCCAACGTCCTGACTTTC. The J gene is TRBJ2-6, the V gene TRBV30; TRBD1 might be the D (5 bases). Per germline, CDR1 GTSNPN and CDR2 SVGIG (reference sequence). The CDR3 loop spans 16 amino acids. Between the trimmed V and J ends, which lost 2 bases and 2 bases, there was a span of 13 bases.

The V call is TRBV29-1, the J call TRBJ1-1; D unclear. There are 14 residues in the CDR3. Trimming pared 0 bases from V and 6 bases from J, leaving 14 bases between. The germline CDR1 and CDR2 sequences are SQVTM and ANQGSEA. As DNA, the CDR3 is TGCAGCGTTGAAGAGGTTGGTCTGGGCGCTGAAGCTTTCTTT. Translating it yields CSVEEVGLGAEAFF. Full variable domain (remainder filled in from reference TRBV29-1 and TRBJ1-1): SAVISQKPSRDICQRGTSLTIQCQVDSQVTMMFWYRQQPGQSLTLIATANQGSEATYESGFVIDKFPISRPNLTFSTLTVSNMSPEDSSIYLCSVEEVGLGAEAFFGQGTRLTVV.

The chain employs TRBV4-3 and TRBJ2-1; D gene unclear. Germline V gene sequence: CDR1 LGHNA, CDR2 YSLEER. This CDR3 comprises 17 residues. V lost 1 base to trimming and J lost 4 bases, with 17 bases between them. CDR3 in DNA: TGCGCCAGCAGCCAAGCCTCGACTCTTAGATTTTACAATGAGCAGTTCTTC. Its translation is CASSQASTLRFYNEQFF.

The CDR3 DNA follows: TGTGCCAGCAGCGACATAACACAGGAGCCCCAGCATTTT. Protein sequence: CASSDITQEPQHF. This rearrangement joins TRBV6-1 to TRBJ1-5; D is perhaps TRBD1 (5 bases). The CDR3 extends over 13 amino acids. Trimming took off 6 bases at V and 8 bases at J, with 14 bases between the two ends. From germline, CDR1 is MNHNS and CDR2 SASEGT.

A few counts support this clone. The chain joins TRBV30 to TRBJ2-7; TRBD1 matches 11 bases. Per the germline V gene, CDR1 is GTSNPN and CDR2 is SVGIG (reference sequence). Trimming took 2 bases from V and 3 from J; bases not matched to a gene: 3. The CDR3 has 14 amino acids. The CDR3 DNA follows: TGTGCCTGGAGTCGGGACAGGGGGTTCTACGAGCAGTACTTC. This translates into CAWSRDRGFYEQYF. The full variable domain, its missing parts supplied by reference TRBV30 and TRBJ2-7, is SQTIHQWPATLVQPVGSPLSLECTVEGTSNPNLYWYRQAAGRGLQLLFYSVGIGQISSEVPQNLSASRPQDRQFILSSKKLLLSDSGFYLCAWSRDRGFYEQYFGPGTRLTVT.

This clone has just a few counts. The chain has TRBV6-6 and TRBJ1-5; 8 nucleotides line up with TRBD1. Germline-derived CDR1 and CDR2 are MNHNY and SVGAGI (reference sequence). The trim removed 2 bases at V and 3 bases at J, leaving 6 bases unmatched. The length of the CDR3 is 16 residues. The CDR3 sequence: CASSYGSRGLNQPQHF. The CDR3 DNA is TGTGCCAGCAGTTACGGGAGCAGGGGGCTCAATCAGCCCCAGCATTTT.

V and J are TRBV28 and TRBJ2-1, with TRBD2 identical over 9 bases. Unmatched junction bases numbered 6, after V lost 2 bases and J lost 7 bases. The germline V gene has CDR1 MDHEN and CDR2 SYDVKM. The CDR3 runs to 15 residues. The CDR3, as DNA: TGTGCCAGCAGTTTACCAGCGGGGGGCCGGAATGAGCAGTTCTTC. It is translated as CASSLPAGGRNEQFF.

The chain combines TRBV9 with TRBJ2-5; TRBD1 agrees at 7 bases. V dropped 0 bases and J dropped 3; count of bases not matched to a gene: 5. Germline assignment: CDR1 SGDLS and CDR2 YYNGEE. The CDR3 extends over 15 amino acids. The CDR3 reads CASSVERGGKETQYF. The CDR3 nucleotides read TGTGCCAGCAGCGTAGAAAGAGGGGGCAAAGAGACCCAGTACTTC.

This sequence joins TRBV7-2 and TRBJ2-5, with 8 bases identical to TRBD1. The CDR3 extends over 15 amino acids. The V and J ends lost 5 bases and 4 bases, in that order; junction bases with no gene match: 9. Germline CDR1 SGHTA, CDR2 FQGNSA. CDR3 bases: TGTGCCAGCAGCCCAGGGGGCACTAGGAGAGAGACCCAGTACTTC. Protein sequence: CASSPGGTRRETQYF.

This clone was counted only a few times. The chain uses TRBV4-2 and TRBJ2-3; TRBD2 aligns across 9 bases. After removal of 4 bases from V and 5 bases from J, the junction contained 13 bases not matched to a gene. Germline CDR1 reads LGHNA; CDR2 reads YNFKEQ. The CDR3 covers 17 residues. CDR3 coding DNA: TGTGCCAGCAGCCGAGAGATGGGGCTAGCGGGAAGAGATACGCAGTATTTT. Protein: CASSREMGLAGRDTQYF.

This clone was recorded a few times. The CDR3, as DNA: TGTGCCAGCAGGGACCCGGGACAGGTTCAGTTCTTC. It translates to CASRDPGQVQFF. The genes are TRBV2 and TRBJ2-1, with TRBD1 identical over 8 bases. Germline CDR1 reads SNHLY; CDR2 reads FYNNEI. This CDR3 contains 12 residues. J was trimmed by 13 bases and V by 6 bases; bases with no gene match: 8.

The genes are TRBV7-2 and TRBJ2-7; no clear D. This CDR3 has 11 residues. Germline V gene sequence: CDR1 SGHTA, CDR2 FQGNSA. V was clipped by 1 base and J by 7 bases, with 5 bases between them. CDR3 nucleotide sequence: TGTGCCAGCAGCTTAGTCCAGGAGCAGTACTTC. It is translated as CASSLVQEQYF.

The chain recombines TRBV11-2 with TRBJ2-1, with D perhaps matching TRBD2 (6 bases). V was shortened by 6 bases and J by 6 bases, with 18 bases between the two germline ends. CDR1 is SGHAT, CDR2 FQNNGV, per germline. This CDR3 region has 15 residues. CDR3 coding DNA: TGTGCCAGCAGTCTCACTCCCGGGACTGCCAATGAGCAGTTCTTC. Translated, it gives CASSLTPGTANEQFF. Full variable domain (outside the CDR3, taken from reference TRBV11-2 and TRBJ2-1): EAGVAQSPRYKIIEKRQSVAFWCNPISGHATLYWYQQILGQGPKLLIQFQNNGVVDDSQLPKDRFSAERLKGVDSTLKIQPAKLEDSAVYLCASSLTPGTANEQFFGPGTRLTVL.

V and J are TRBV28 and TRBJ2-4; 8 bases are shared with TRBD1. This CDR3 comprises 14 residues. In germline, CDR1 is MDHEN, CDR2 SYDVKM. The V and J ends lost 6 bases and 2 bases, in that order; junction bases with no gene match: 3. Written as DNA, the CDR3 is TGTGCCAGCAGCCGACAGGGGTCCAAAAACATTCAGTACTTC. It specifies CASSRQGSKNIQYF.

The chain couples TRBV9 to TRBJ1-5, with D unclear. The CDR3 runs 15 residues. V was trimmed by 1 base and J by 1 base, leaving 9 bases between them. Germline V gene data show CDR1 as SGDLS and CDR2 as YYNGEE. The CDR3, as DNA: TGTGCCAGCAGCGTAACCCCCGGGAGCAATCAGCCCCAGCATTTT. It encodes CASSVTPGSNQPQHF.

This clone was seen a few times. The junction shows a germline mismatch at one end, possibly a read error. The rearrangement joins TRBV7-2 to TRBJ2-3, with 9 bases fitting TRBD2. The CDR3 is 16 residues long. CDR1 is SGHTA and CDR2 is FQGNSA in the germline V gene. CDR3 nucleotide sequence: TGTGCCAGCAGCTTACTTTCAGCGGGAGGCACGGATACGCAGTATTTT. Protein sequence: CASSLLSAGGTDTQYF.

This clone occurred a few times. The chain links TRBV29-1 to TRBJ2-3; D may be TRBD2 (7 bases). There are 15 residues in the CDR3. The V end was cut by 0 bases, the J end by 4 bases, with 14 bases between. Germline V gives CDR1 SQVTM, CDR2 ANQGSEA. The CDR3 loop is CSVEEGAGVSDTQYF. The CDR3 DNA reads as TGCAGCGTTGAAGAGGGGGCGGGAGTCTCAGATACGCAGTATTTT.

This clone has a handful of counts. CDR3 amino acids: CASRSGLAYNEQFF. In nucleotides, the CDR3 is TGTGCCAGCAGATCCGGACTAGCCTACAATGAGCAGTTCTTC. The chain carries TRBV6-5 and TRBJ2-1; the match to TRBD2 covers 7 bases. V was pared by 6 bases and J by 2 bases, with 4 bases of the junction left unmatched. The CDR3 has 14 residues. Germline V gene data show CDR1 as MNHEY and CDR2 as SVGAGI.

This clone was found many times. The CDR3 DNA reads TGTGCCAGCAGTTCCCTATACGAGCAGTACTTC. Residues: CASSSLYEQYF. This sequence joins TRBV6-6 and TRBJ2-7; no clear D. The CDR3 is 11 amino acids. Trimming took 4 bases from V and 4 from J, leaving 5 bases between them. Germline V CDR1 and CDR2: MNHNY, SVGAGI (reference sequence).

The chain carries TRBV9 and TRBJ2-1, with D possibly TRBD1 on 5 matching bases. Trimming removed 2 bases at V and 10 bases at J, with 16 bases between. Germline CDR1 reads SGDLS; CDR2 reads YYNGEE. CDR3 size: 14 residues. The CDR3 sequence is CASSVLTAGNEQFF. In DNA form, the CDR3 reads TGTGCCAGCAGCGTCTTGACCGCAGGGAACGAGCAGTTCTTC.

The J gene is TRBJ1-2, the V gene TRBV4-2; a possible D gene is TRBD1 (5 bases). The CDR3 totals 14 residues. Germline V gene sequence: CDR1 LGHNA, CDR2 YNFKEQ. Deletions cut 4 bases from V and 7 bases from J, with 16 bases between. CDR3 sequence: CASSPRQPRGGYTF. CDR3 DNA sequence: TGTGCCAGCAGCCCTAGACAGCCTAGGGGTGGCTACACCTTC.

In this sample, this clone turned up a few times. Other DNA sequences in this specimen translate into the identical CDR3. The V and J genes are TRBV7-3 and TRBJ2-1; 11 nucleotides agree with TRBD2. Germline CDR1 and CDR2: SGHTA and FQGTGA. Trimming took 5 bases from V and 3 from J; bases not matched to a gene: 3. There are 15 residues in the CDR3. CDR3 residues: CASSPGTSGYNEQFF. CDR3 sequence (DNA): TGTGCCAGCAGCCCCGGGACTAGCGGCTACAATGAGCAGTTCTTC.

CDR3 bases: TGTGCCACCAGCGGAGGGACAGTTACCTACGAGCAGTACTTC. This gives the protein CATSGGTVTYEQYF. The chain combines TRBV15 with TRBJ2-7; the D gene is possibly TRBD1 (7 bases). Trimming took off 5 bases at V and 2 bases at J, with 13 bases between the two ends. The germline V gene has CDR1 LNHNV and CDR2 YYDKDF (reference sequence). The CDR3 spans 14 residues. The complete variable domain, with remaining parts taken from reference TRBV15 and TRBJ2-7, reads DAMVIQNPRYQVTQFGKPVTLSCSQTLNHNVMYWYQQKSSQAPKLLFHYYDKDFNNEADTPDNFQSRRPNTSFCFLDIRSPGLGDTAMYLCATSGGTVTYEQYFGPGTRLTVT.

The CDR3 sequence: CASSKGAGSPLHF. The CDR3 coding sequence is TGTGCCAGCAGTAAAGGGGCAGGGTCACCCCTCCACTTT. The V call is TRBV6-5, the J call TRBJ1-6; TRBD1 might be the D (5 bases). This CDR3 comprises 13 residues. Trimming removed 5 bases at V and 10 bases at J, with 12 bases between. Germline V gene lookup returns CDR1 MNHEY and CDR2 SVGAGI.

The chain couples TRBV28 to TRBJ2-1; 10 bases agree with TRBD1. The CDR3 loop spans 15 amino acids. After removal of 4 bases from V and 7 bases from J, the junction contained 7 bases not matched to a gene. The germline gives CDR1 MDHEN, CDR2 SYDVKM. This chain's CDR3 is CASSSPGQGMNEQFF. In DNA, the CDR3 is TGTGCCAGCAGTTCACCGGGACAGGGGATGAATGAGCAGTTCTTC.

The gene calls are TRBV15 and TRBJ2-7; maybe TRBD2 (6 bases). The V end was cut by 1 base, the J end by 1 base, with 11 bases between. CDR3 length equals 15 residues. Per the germline V gene, CDR1 is LNHNV and CDR2 is YYDKDF (reference sequence). The CDR3 nucleotides are TGTGCCACCAGCAGAGTGGGGGGTACATCCTACGAGCAGTACTTC. Its protein is CATSRVGGTSYEQYF.

This clone appeared a few times. V is TRBV6-1 and J is TRBJ2-7, with 9 bases identical to TRBD1. CDR3 length: 14 residues. Per germline, CDR1 MNHNS and CDR2 SASEGT. The CDR3 DNA sequence: TGTGCTAGCCGGGACAGGGTCATACCCTACGAGCAGTACTTC. It codes for CASRDRVIPYEQYF.

CDR3 bases: TGCAGCGGTGCCCTAGCGGGGACGGCAGATACGCAGTATTTT. Amino acid sequence: CSGALAGTADTQYF. The chain employs TRBV29-1 and TRBJ2-3, with 9 bases lining up with TRBD2. After removal of 7 bases from V and 4 bases from J, the junction contained 9 bases not matched to a gene. The CDR3 has 14 residues. Germline CDR1 reads SQVTM; CDR2 reads ANQGSEA.